A single sample is the source of the 32 T cell receptor beta chains below, sequenced in a study of blood T cell repertoires in COVID-19. Sequencing was performed with immunoSEQ multiplex PCR; in TCRdb, only in-frame clones are kept and a portion is missing. The repertoire holds just under 75,000 clones, 75% to 90% seen once, with under 3% in the top ten. The sequencing sample was made of peripheral blood. All receptors come from a man older than 75 with active or convalescent COVID-19.

The gene calls are TRBV6-6 and TRBJ1-4; D call uncertain. CDR1 and CDR2 from the germline V gene are MNHNY and SVGAGI (reference sequence). The CDR3 is 14 residues long. The ends were cut back, 4 bases at V and 0 bases at J, with 6 bases in the middle. The CDR3 nucleotides read TGTGCCAGCAGTTGGACTACAACTAATGAAAAACTGTTTTTT. This translates into CASSWTTTNEKLFF.

This clone was recorded once. V and J are TRBV6-5 and TRBJ1-6; 9 bases are shared with TRBD1. The CDR3 spans 15 residues. Germline V gene data show CDR1 as MNHEY and CDR2 as SVGAGI. The V segment lost 6 bases and the J segment 6 bases; nucleotides outside the gene matches: 6. The CDR3 sequence: CASRPQGAFNSPLHF. CDR3 coding DNA: TGTGCCAGCAGACCACAGGGGGCGTTTAATTCACCCCTCCACTTT.

This clone was counted once. This rearrangement joins TRBV7-9 to TRBJ2-5; a possible D gene is TRBD2 (5 bases). Trimming shortened V by 5 bases and J by 7 bases, and 14 bases separated the two germline ends. From germline, CDR1 is SEHNR and CDR2 FQNEAQ (reference sequence). The CDR3 is made up of 13 amino acids. The DNA of the CDR3 is TGTGCCAGCAGCACGGAGGTCCGGGGGACCCAGTACTTC. It translates to CASSTEVRGTQYF.

This chain links TRBV30 with TRBJ1-5, with D possibly matching TRBD1 (5 bases). The CDR3 loop spans 15 amino acids. Germline-derived CDR1 and CDR2 are GTSNPN and SVGIG (reference sequence). The V end was cut by 0 bases, the J end by 1 base, with 10 bases between. CDR3 DNA sequence: TGTGCCTGGAGTGTACGGAAGGGGAGCAATCAGCCCCAGCATTTT. This translates into CAWSVRKGSNQPQHF.

This clone was recorded a few times. The V call is TRBV12-5, the J call TRBJ1-1; D not certain. Germline CDR1 is LGHNT and CDR2 is FRNRAP. The CDR3 length is 13 residues. V gave up 3 bases and J gave up 1 base, with 6 bases separating them. The CDR3 loop is CASGLNTNTEAFF. CDR3 nucleotide sequence: TGTGCTAGTGGTTTAAACACGAACACTGAAGCTTTCTTT.

This clone appeared once. The chain is built from TRBV6-2 or TRBV6-3 and TRBJ2-5; 7 bases agree with TRBD2. With V trimmed by 5 bases and J by 4 bases, 4 bases remained unmatched. The germline gives CDR1 MNHEY, CDR2 SVGEGT. The CDR3 contains 13 residues. CDR3 coding DNA: TGTGCCAGCAGTAAAGCGGGGCGAGAGACCCAGTACTTC. Translation: CASSKAGRETQYF.

Regarding this clone: Other DNA sequences in this specimen translate into the identical CDR3. The chain is built from TRBV12-3 or TRBV12-4 and TRBJ2-7, with a weak D call TRBD2 (6 bases). V gave up 6 bases and J gave up 7 bases, with 16 bases separating them. The CDR3 contains 13 residues. CDR3 region: CASSPGTGYEQYF. As DNA, the CDR3 is TGTGCCAGCAGCCCCGGGACTGGTTATGAGCAGTACTTC.

The rearrangement uses TRBV3-1 (or the pseudogene TRBV3-2) and TRBJ2-7, with 7 bases fitting TRBD2. Germline loops: CDR1 LGHDT, CDR2 YNNKEL (reference sequence). The trim removed 1 base at V and 2 bases at J, leaving 8 bases unmatched. The CDR3 has 16 residues. Here the CDR3 DNA reads TGTGCCAGCAGCCAAGGTATCAGCGGGAACGCCTACGAGCAGTACTTC. Translating gives CASSQGISGNAYEQYF.

The rearrangement uses TRBV5-1 and TRBJ2-2; weak D call: TRBD1 (5 bases). V shed 0 bases and J shed 7 bases, with 13 bases lying between them. Germline assignment: CDR1 SGHRS and CDR2 YFSETQ. The CDR3 contains 15 residues. CDR3 nucleotide sequence: TGCGCCAGCAGCTTGGCTGCACAGGCTGGCGGGGAGCTGTTTTTT. As protein: CASSLAAQAGGELFF. The complete variable domain, with remaining parts taken from reference TRBV5-1 and TRBJ2-2, reads KAGVTQTPRYLIKTRGQQVTLSCSPISGHRSVSWYQQTPGQGLQFLFEYFSETQRNKGNFPGRFSGRQFSNSRSEMNVSTLELGDSALYLCASSLAAQAGGELFFGEGSRLTVL.

The chain carries TRBV19 and TRBJ2-1; D not certain. There are 14 residues in the CDR3. CDR1 is LNHDA and CDR2 is SQIVND in the germline V gene (reference sequence). Trimming stripped 4 bases from V and 5 bases from J, with 12 bases between. The CDR3 region is CASSTLPMNNEQFF. DNA of the CDR3: TGTGCCAGTAGTACCCTCCCTATGAACAATGAGCAGTTCTTC.

This clone was counted between two and nine times. The chain links TRBV3-1 (or the pseudogene TRBV3-2) to TRBJ2-5, with D perhaps matching TRBD1 (6 bases). Germline V gene data show CDR1 as LGHDT and CDR2 as YNNKEL (reference sequence). This CDR3 is built from 16 residues. The ends were cut back, 3 bases at V and 2 bases at J, with 16 bases in the middle. The DNA for the CDR3 is TGTGCCAGCAGCCACCGATTAACAGGGCGGCAAGAGACCCAGTACTTC. Protein product: CASSHRLTGRQETQYF.

The chain links TRBV7-8 to TRBJ2-7; TRBD1 might be the D (6 bases). The V end was cut by 8 bases, the J end by 2 bases, with 13 bases between. CDR1 SGHVS and CDR2 FQNEAQ come from the germline V gene. This CDR3 spans 13 amino acids. The CDR3 nucleotides read TGTGCCAGCGGGGGCAGGTTACCCTACGAGCAGTACTTC. Translation gives CASGGRLPYEQYF.

This chain joins TRBV5-1 and TRBJ2-2; D is unresolved. This CDR3 has 15 amino acids. Trimming pared 5 bases from V and 7 bases from J, leaving 18 bases between. Germline V gene lookup returns CDR1 SGHRS and CDR2 YFSETQ. The CDR3 spells CASRESGTLHGELFF. In DNA, the CDR3 is TGCGCCAGCAGGGAATCCGGAACACTACACGGGGAGCTGTTTTTT.

V gene TRBV30 combines with J gene TRBJ2-7; possible D gene TRBD1, 6 bases. Germline V gene lookup returns CDR1 GTSNPN and CDR2 SVGIG (reference sequence). V dropped 6 bases and J dropped 2 bases, with 17 bases sitting between them. The length of the CDR3 is 14 residues. CDR3 sequence reads: CACSSDRPTYEQYF. Written as DNA, the CDR3 is TGTGCCTGCTCATCGGACAGACCAACCTACGAGCAGTACTTC. Combining the CDR3 with reference TRBV30 and TRBJ2-7 gives the whole variable domain SQTIHQWPATLVQPVGSPLSLECTVEGTSNPNLYWYRQAAGRGLQLLFYSVGIGQISSEVPQNLSASRPQDRQFILSSKKLLLSDSGFYLCACSSDRPTYEQYFGPGTRLTVT.

The chain combines TRBV7-9 with TRBJ1-2; D gene uncertain. Trimming left V 6 bases short and J 1 base short, with 9 bases between. Per germline, CDR1 SEHNR and CDR2 FQNEAQ (reference sequence). The CDR3 has 13 amino acids. The DNA of the CDR3 is TGTGCCAGCAGTCAAGAGTATAACTATGGCTACACCTTC. Encoded protein: CASSQEYNYGYTF.

This clone appeared a single time. The rearrangement links TRBV20-1 to TRBJ2-5; maybe TRBD2 (5 bases). Germline assignment: CDR1 DFQATT and CDR2 SNEGSKA (reference sequence). V was cut by 6 bases and J by 5 bases, with 10 bases left in between. The CDR3 loop spans 11 amino acids. The DNA of the CDR3 is TGCAGTGCCAGGACGGGGGAGACCCAGTACTTC. Its translation: CSARTGETQYF.

The rearrangement uses TRBV2 and TRBJ2-7; TRBD2 agrees at 8 bases. CDR3 length: 15 amino acids. With 5 bases clipped from V and 3 bases from J, the junction kept 9 bases outside the gene matches. The V gene's germline CDR1 is SNHLY and CDR2 FYNNEI. The CDR3 bases are TGTGCCAGCAGTAACCCCCGGGAGGGGCACTACGAGCAGTACTTC. Translation: CASSNPREGHYEQYF.

This rearrangement joins TRBV10-3 to TRBJ2-4; 10 positions match TRBD1. The length of the CDR3 is 13 residues. CDR1 and CDR2 from the germline V gene are ENHRY and SYGVKD. The trim removed 3 bases at V and 8 bases at J, leaving 1 base unmatched. The CDR3 sequence is CAISDGQGDIQYF. The CDR3 bases are TGTGCCATCAGTGACGGACAGGGGGACATTCAGTACTTC.

V is TRBV10-2 and J is TRBJ2-7; 7 bases are shared with TRBD1. Losses at the gene ends were 6 bases for V and 2 bases for J; bases not matched to a gene: 1. CDR1 and CDR2 (germline): WSHSY, SAAADI. The CDR3 contains 12 residues. As DNA, the CDR3 is TGCGCCAGCAGACAGGGGACCTACGAGCAGTACTTC. It specifies CASRQGTYEQYF.

The rearrangement uses TRBV6-5 and TRBJ2-4; D perhaps matches TRBD1 (6 bases). Germline values: CDR1 MNHEY, CDR2 SVGAGI. Trimming stripped 0 bases from V and 6 bases from J, with 9 bases between. This CDR3 contains 14 residues. DNA of the CDR3: TGTGCCAGCAGTTACTCCAGGACAGCAAACATTCAGTACTTC. As protein: CASSYSRTANIQYF.

V is TRBV27 and J is TRBJ2-1, with 9 nucleotides matching TRBD1. V gave up 6 bases and J gave up 1 base; unmatched junction bases: 4. The CDR3 contains 15 residues. Germline CDR1 is MNHEY and CDR2 is SMNVEV (reference sequence). CDR3 in DNA: TGTGCCAGCAGCTTAGACAGGGGGTCCTACAATGAGCAGTTCTTC. This gives the protein CASSLDRGSYNEQFF.

The rearrangement uses TRBV27 and TRBJ2-7; 11 nucleotides agree with TRBD1. J lost 4 bases, V lost 5 bases, and 7 bases had no gene match. The germline V gene encodes CDR1 MNHEY and CDR2 SMNVEV (reference sequence). CDR3 size: 15 residues. The CDR3 loop is CASSPRTGGAYEQYF. The CDR3 coding sequence is TGTGCCAGCAGTCCCCGGACAGGGGGCGCGTACGAGCAGTACTTC.

This clone was recorded once. The V call is TRBV10-3, the J call TRBJ1-1; a possible D gene is TRBD1 (5 bases). This CDR3 is built from 13 residues. Trimming took 6 bases from V and 0 from J, leaving 8 bases between them. From germline, CDR1 is ENHRY and CDR2 SYGVKD. CDR3 sequence reads: CAIRKDMNTEAFF. CDR3 coding DNA: TGTGCCATCAGAAAGGACATGAACACTGAAGCTTTCTTT.

The genes are TRBV11-2 and TRBJ2-5, with D maybe TRBD2 (5 bases). With 4 bases removed from V and 3 bases from J, the gap between germline ends came to 9 bases. The germline V gene has CDR1 SGHAT and CDR2 FQNNGV. The CDR3 covers 13 residues. As DNA, the CDR3 is TGTGCCAGCAGCTCCGGGATAAAAGAGACCCAGTACTTC. Its translation: CASSSGIKETQYF.

The V and J genes are TRBV7-9 and TRBJ2-1; tentative D call: TRBD1 (5 bases). Germline V gives CDR1 SEHNR, CDR2 FQNEAQ (reference sequence). Trimming took off 5 bases at V and 2 bases at J, with 13 bases between the two ends. The CDR3 has 15 amino acids. In DNA, the CDR3 is TGTGCCAGCAGCGCCGATGGGGCGGCCTACAATGAGCAGTTCTTC. Protein product: CASSADGAAYNEQFF.

The gene calls are TRBV7-2 and TRBJ1-5; possible D gene TRBD1, 5 bases. CDR3 size: 15 residues. Germline CDR1 is SGHTA and CDR2 is FQGNSA. Trimming left V 1 base short and J 7 bases short, with 14 bases between. CDR3: CASSLEAAEGQPQHF. For the CDR3, the DNA is TGTGCCAGCAGCTTAGAGGCGGCGGAGGGGCAGCCCCAGCATTTT. The variable domain in full, with the rest retrieved from reference TRBV7-2 and TRBJ1-5, is GAGVSQSPSNKVTEKGKDVELRCDPISGHTALYWYRQSLGQGLEFLIYFQGNSAPDKSGLPSDRFSAERTGGSVSTLTIQRTQQEDSAVYLCASSLEAAEGQPQHFGDGTRLSIL.

The table lists this clone with a count of one. The chain combines TRBV6-5 with TRBJ2-1; the match to TRBD1 covers 10 bases. The V gene's germline CDR1 is MNHEY and CDR2 SVGAGI. CDR3 length equals 15 residues. V gave up 2 bases and J gave up 9 bases; unmatched junction bases: 7. This CDR3 is CASSYRDRGVGEQFF. CDR3 DNA: TGTGCCAGCAGTTACCGGGACAGGGGTGTGGGTGAGCAGTTCTTC.

This chain links TRBV6-6 with TRBJ1-2; D ambiguous. Germline-derived CDR1 and CDR2 are MNHNY and SVGAGI (reference sequence). V was cut by 6 bases and J by 5 bases, with 19 bases left in between. The CDR3 runs 15 residues. The CDR3 DNA reads TGTGCCAGCAGCCCCGGCGCAGGTGGATTGTATGGCTACACCTTC. Translation gives CASSPGAGGLYGYTF.

The count of this clone is one. The chain has TRBV7-8 and TRBJ2-3, with 9 bases matching TRBD2. This CDR3 has 15 residues. J lost 5 bases, V lost 1 base, and 4 bases had no gene match. Germline-derived CDR1 and CDR2 are SGHVS and FQNEAQ. The CDR3 region has the DNA TGTGCCAGCAGCTTAGGGCGGGGGGGTAGAGATACGCAGTATTTT. Translating it yields CASSLGRGGRDTQYF.

The chain combines TRBV28 with TRBJ1-2, with 9 bases matching TRBD1. CDR1 MDHEN and CDR2 SYDVKM come from the germline V gene. This CDR3 is built from 14 residues. The junction had 7 bases not matched to a gene; V was cut back by 5 bases and J by 6 bases. The CDR3 DNA sequence: TGTGCCAGCAGTCGCCGAGGACAGGGGAATGGCTACACCTTC. As protein: CASSRRGQGNGYTF.

The genes are TRBV5-1 and TRBJ2-1; tentative D call: TRBD1 (6 bases). V was shortened by 4 bases and J by 5 bases, with 25 bases between the two germline ends. The CDR3 covers 18 residues. Germline V gives CDR1 SGHRS, CDR2 YFSETQ. CDR3 bases: TGCGCCAGCAGCACAGACAGGCCGACCCGCTCGCGAAACAATGAGCAGTTCTTC. It is translated as CASSTDRPTRSRNNEQFF.

This rearrangement joins TRBV5-6 to TRBJ2-4; D is perhaps TRBD2 (5 bases). This CDR3 contains 16 residues. CDR1 and CDR2 from the germline V gene are SGHDT and YYEEEE. V was trimmed by 0 bases and J by 0 bases, leaving 10 bases between them. CDR3 nucleotide sequence: TGTGCCAGCAGCTTGGCTGCGGGCCTAGCCAAAAACATTCAGTACTTC. It encodes CASSLAAGLAKNIQYF.